This T cell receptor (beta chain) was obtained from a study of T cells in Graves' hyperthyroidism and ophthalmopathy. Whole-study findings and limits: In blood, most of the thyroid clonotypes expanded above 0.001 were also present.

Many counts were recorded for this clonotype. The antigen remains undetermined. CDR1 LGHDT and CDR2 YNNKEL come from the germline V gene (reference sequence). The CDR3 contains 12 residues. The ends were cut back, 5 bases at V and 6 bases at J, with 10 bases in the middle. From RNA transcripts, TCR beta CDR3 regions were amplified. The study used the HTBI primer set for a first-round RT-PCR of the TCR CDR3. TCRdb independently ran MiXCR on the multiplex PCR reads; one entry per CDR3 protein. The sample holds around 520,000 distinct CDR3 sequences, 14% seen once. The material sequenced was blood. The receptor comes from a woman aged 18 to 35 with Graves' hyperthyroidism. The chain links TRBV3-1 to TRBJ2-5; weak D call: TRBD2 (5 bases). The CDR3 sequence is CASSDYLKTQYF. For the CDR3, the DNA is TGTGCCAGCAGCGACTATCTCAAGACCCAGTACTTC.